These 3 T cell receptor beta chains came from one sample sequenced in a study of beta chain features in type 1 diabetes. Expressed TCRB transcripts were sequenced, since all the RNA that had been isolated was reverse transcribed. Repertoires were generated with immunoSEQ multiplex PCR, while TCRdb's copy carries only in-frame clones and drops some. The table lists about 410,000 clones, approximately 15% of them singletons. The specimen sequenced was naive CD4+ T cells from blood. Source of these receptors: a young man in good health.

This clone was counted only a few times. This rearrangement joins TRBV15 to TRBJ2-1; D not resolved. V lost 1 base, J lost 3 bases, and 7 bases lay in between. CDR1 and CDR2 from the germline V gene are LNHNV and YYDKDF (reference sequence). CDR3 length: 14 amino acids. The chain's CDR3 is CATSRGGSYNEQFF. In nucleotides, the CDR3 is TGTGCCACCAGCAGAGGTGGCAGCTACAATGAGCAGTTCTTC.

CDR3 residues: CASGLGSGNTIYF. The CDR3, as DNA: TGTGCTAGTGGTTTGGGCTCTGGAAACACCATATATTTT. The chain recombines TRBV12-5 with TRBJ1-3; D call uncertain. The CDR3 consists of 13 residues. Trimming took off 1 base at V and 0 bases at J, with 1 base between the two ends. The germline V gene has CDR1 LGHNT and CDR2 FRNRAP.

The chain links TRBV15 to TRBJ2-1, with TRBD1 matching 7 bases. Germline V gene sequence: CDR1 LNHNV, CDR2 YYDKDF (reference sequence). CDR3 size: 15 residues. Losses at the gene ends were 0 bases for V and 7 bases for J; bases not matched to a gene: 6. CDR3 nucleotide sequence: TGTGCCACCAGCAGAGATTGGCAGGGGGATAATGAGCAGTTCTTC. Its protein is CATSRDWQGDNEQFF.